This T cell receptor beta chain was observed in a study of PD-1 blockade in classical Hodgkin lymphoma. The time point was: cycle 4 day 1 (C4D1), after 5 to 7 weeks of nivolumab. Relapses following autologous stem cell transplantation were seen in all patients, with brentuximab vedotin exposure varying. The CDR3 totals 17 residues. The V end lost 1 base, the J end lost 1 base, and 16 bases lay between the germline ends. The germline V gene has CDR1 SGHRS and CDR2 YFSETQ. The method was immunoSEQ multiplex PCR; TCRdb's version includes in-frame clones alone and lacks a portion of them. The table lists 96,000 or so clones, about 92% of them singletons.

The sequence came from a human donor with classical Hodgkin lymphoma. The rearrangement links TRBV5-1 to TRBJ2-3; tentatively, D is TRBD1 (5 bases). The sequences come from peripheral blood mononuclear cells (PBMCs), collected before the fourth cycle of nivolumab. CDR3 DNA: TGCGCCAGCAGCTTGTCCCCCATAGGGGTGGGCACAGATACGCAGTATTTT. It encodes CASSLSPIGVGTDTQYF.